The present T cell receptor (beta chain) was sequenced within a study of tumor and adjacent non-tumor tissue in lung cancer. Study as a whole: Patients comprised eleven to twelve adenocarcinoma, 2 squamous cell carcinoma and 1 small cell lung cancer. On average, productive TCRbeta reads reached some 4.2 million per sample. Whole-study results and caveats: Tumor tissue had significantly higher TCR diversity than normal lung. Top 100 clones took a larger repertoire share in normal lung.

About this clonotype itself: Its antigen is not known. At one end the junction does not follow the germline gene, possibly because of a read error.

The CDR3 is 14 residues long. CDR1 is SGHDT and CDR2 is YYEEEE in the germline V gene. A modified ARM-PCR protocol with three rounds of nested PCR amplified TCRbeta. MiXCR, applied by TCRdb to the multiplex PCR reads, yields one record per CDR3 protein. The sample consists of about 110,000 distinct CDR3 sequences, roughly 74% of them appearing once. This sample's RNA came from whole unsorted tissue. V gene TRBV5-6 combines with J gene TRBJ1-2, with D possibly matching TRBD1 (5 bases). Specimen: lung tumor tissue. This clonotype was sampled from an older woman with non-small cell lung cancer. The CDR3 DNA reads as TGTGCCAGCGGCCCGGGGATAGGGGTATGGGGCTACACCTTT. It yields the protein CASGPGIGVWGYTF. The whole variable domain, filled in from reference TRBV5-6 and TRBJ1-2, reads DAGVTQSPTHLIKTRGQQVTLRCSPKSGHDTVSWYQQALGQGPQFIFQYYEEEERQRGNFPDRFSGHQFPNYSSELNVNALLLGDSALYLCASGPGIGVWGYTFGSGTRLTVV.